A single sample gave rise to the 30 T cell receptor beta chains below, sequenced in a study of CD8 T cells in ankylosing spondylitis. TCRdb itself ran the 5' RACE reads through MiXCR, one entry per CDR3 protein. Of 210,000 or so distinct CDR3 sequences listed, approximately 8% are singletons. Source material: blood, either unsorted or a sorted T cell fraction (not recorded which). The receptors here all came from a female donor with ankylosing spondylitis or in good health (not recorded which).

The sample holds many counts of this clonotype. The chain employs TRBV20-1 and TRBJ2-1; D may be TRBD2 (6 bases). The CDR3 sequence is 14 residues long. Trimming took 0 bases from V and 8 from J, leaving 14 bases between them. From germline, CDR1 is DFQATT and CDR2 SNEGSKA (reference sequence). The CDR3: CSAREAGSAYEQFF. The CDR3 nucleotides read TGCAGTGCTAGAGAGGCGGGGTCGGCGTATGAGCAGTTCTTC.

This clonotype was seen repeatedly, ten times or more. The chain couples TRBV28 to TRBJ2-6; D not certain. Germline V gene data show CDR1 as MDHEN and CDR2 as SYDVKM. Trimming pared 7 bases from V and 2 bases from J, leaving 9 bases between. This CDR3 is 14 amino acids long. CDR3 protein: CASTTTPGANVLTF. The CDR3 bases are TGTGCCAGCACCACTACCCCTGGGGCCAACGTCCTGACTTTC. The full variable domain, rest sourced from reference TRBV28 and TRBJ2-6, is DVKVTQSSRYLVKRTGEKVFLECVQDMDHENMFWYRQDPGLGLRLIYFSYDVKMKEKGDIPEGYSVSREKKERFSLILESASTNQTSMYLCASTTTPGANVLTFGAGSRLTVL.

This clonotype has ten or more counts. The V and J genes are TRBV5-1 and TRBJ2-4; 11 bases align to TRBD1. The CDR3 is made up of 18 amino acids. J gave up 1 base and V 4 bases, and 10 bases lay outside the gene matches. Germline V gives CDR1 SGHRS, CDR2 YFSETQ. As DNA, the CDR3 is TGCGCCAGCAGCCTCGGACAGGGGGCCGGAGGGGCCAAAAACATTCAGTACTTC. This translates into CASSLGQGAGGAKNIQYF. The full variable domain, in which reference TRBV5-1 and TRBJ2-4 provide the parts outside the CDR3, is KAGVTQTPRYLIKTRGQQVTLSCSPISGHRSVSWYQQTPGQGLQFLFEYFSETQRNKGNFPGRFSGRQFSNSRSEMNVSTLELGDSALYLCASSLGQGAGGAKNIQYFGAGTRLSVL.

The gene calls are TRBV11-2 and TRBJ2-2, with TRBD2 matching over 8 bases. V shed 7 bases, J shed 4 bases, and the junction held 14 bases outside the gene matches. Looked up from germline, CDR1 is SGHAT and CDR2 is FQNNGV. This CDR3 spans 17 amino acids. The chain's CDR3 is CASTESPGLVGTGELFF. The CDR3 DNA reads TGTGCCAGCACCGAAAGTCCGGGACTAGTCGGCACCGGGGAGCTGTTTTTT.

In this sample, this clonotype turned up many times. The chain has TRBV23-1 and TRBJ1-1, with D possibly matching TRBD1 (6 bases). TRBV23-1 is given ORF status, its function remaining uncertain. Trimming pared 7 bases from V and 0 bases from J, leaving 24 bases between. The CDR3 loop spans 18 amino acids. The CDR3 region has the DNA TGCGCCAGCATTAAAGGGGGGCCGGGCGCCATCATGAACACTGAAGCTTTCTTT. Its translation: CASIKGGPGAIMNTEAFF.

This clonotype showed up many times. The chain links TRBV5-1 to TRBJ2-7; 9 nucleotides line up with TRBD1. V lost 8 bases to trimming and J lost 4 bases; unmatched junction nucleotides: 10. CDR1 is SGHRS, CDR2 YFSETQ, per germline. CDR3 length: 14 amino acids. CDR3 amino acids: CASIRDRVSYEQYF. The CDR3 bases are TGCGCCAGTATCCGGGACAGGGTTTCGTACGAGCAGTACTTC.

This clonotype occurred many times. The chain employs TRBV20-1 and TRBJ2-1; 7 bases fit TRBD2. Germline values: CDR1 DFQATT, CDR2 SNEGSKA (reference sequence). Trimming removed 0 bases from V and 0 bases from J; junction bases left unmatched: 8. CDR3 length: 17 residues. For the CDR3, the DNA is TGCAGTGCTAGAGATCCCCAAGCGGGAACCTCCTACAATGAGCAGTTCTTC. It encodes CSARDPQAGTSYNEQFF.

This clonotype was counted a few times. V is TRBV7-3 and J is TRBJ2-6; the D is unclear. The CDR3 is made up of 15 amino acids. The ends were cut back, 2 bases at V and 0 bases at J, with 5 bases in the middle. Looked up from germline, CDR1 is SGHTA and CDR2 is FQGTGA. The CDR3 region is CASSLYNSGANVLTF. The CDR3 coding sequence is TGTGCCAGCAGCTTATACAACTCTGGGGCCAACGTCCTGACTTTC.

This clonotype was seen more than once but under ten times. This chain uses TRBV4-1 with TRBJ2-3, with 12 bases matching TRBD2. Looked up from germline, CDR1 is MGHRA and CDR2 is YSYEKL. This CDR3 comprises 22 residues. Trimming cost V 0 bases and J 4 bases; bases outside gene matches: 20. The CDR3 region is CASSQDRGAWGVTSGRADTQYF. In nucleotides, the CDR3 is TGCGCCAGCAGCCAAGATCGGGGTGCGTGGGGGGTGACTAGCGGGAGAGCAGATACGCAGTATTTT.

At least ten counts were recorded for this clonotype. V is TRBV5-1 and J is TRBJ2-5; D is possibly TRBD2 (6 bases). The CDR3 length is 16 residues. Germline-derived CDR1 and CDR2 are SGHRS and YFSETQ. Between the trimmed V and J ends, which lost 0 bases and 4 bases, there was a span of 16 bases. The CDR3 is CASSLESGAFGETQYF. The CDR3 DNA follows: TGCGCCAGCAGCTTGGAGTCGGGAGCTTTTGGAGAGACCCAGTACTTC.

This clonotype was counted between two and nine times. The V and J genes are TRBV7-2 and TRBJ1-2; 7 bases match TRBD1. The V gene's germline CDR1 is SGHTA and CDR2 FQGNSA. This CDR3 has 14 amino acids. After removal of 2 bases from V and 4 bases from J, the junction contained 4 bases not matched to a gene. Here the CDR3 DNA reads TGTGCCAGCAGCTTATTAGGGGGCGTCTATGGCTACACCTTC. Translation gives CASSLLGGVYGYTF.

This clonotype has a count of ten or more. The chain has TRBV20-1 and TRBJ2-5; 7 bases match TRBD2. V shed 6 bases, J shed 4 bases, and the junction held 8 bases outside the gene matches. Germline CDR1 DFQATT, CDR2 SNEGSKA (reference sequence). The CDR3 length is 13 residues. Here the CDR3 reads CSAAGADGETQYF. In nucleotides, the CDR3 is TGCAGTGCGGCGGGAGCCGACGGAGAGACCCAGTACTTC.

As for this clonotype: This may arise from a read error, as a much more abundant clone is one base away. The chain couples TRBV5-6 to TRBJ2-2; D perhaps matches TRBD2 (5 bases). The germline V and J ends were trimmed by 5 bases and 1 base, with 15 bases remaining between them. The CDR3 is made up of 16 amino acids. The V gene's germline CDR1 is SGHDT and CDR2 YYEEEE. The CDR3 nucleotides read TGTGCCAGCAGATTCGGACGGGGATGGAACACCGGGGAGCTGTTTTTT. This sequence encodes CASRFGRGWNTGELFF. The complete variable domain, with remaining parts taken from reference TRBV5-6 and TRBJ2-2, reads DAGVTQSPTHLIKTRGQQVTLRCSPKSGHDTVSWYQQALGQGPQFIFQYYEEEERQRGNFPDRFSGHQFPNYSSELNVNALLLGDSALYLCASRFGRGWNTGELFFGEGSRLTVL.

This clonotype has ten or more counts. CDR3 sequence: CASSSVLAATDTQYF. CDR3 sequence (DNA): TGTGCCAGCAGCTCTGTGCTAGCGGCCACAGATACGCAGTATTTT. V and J are TRBV7-9 and TRBJ2-3, with TRBD2 identical over 7 bases. Germline CDR1 SEHNR, CDR2 FQNEAQ (reference sequence). V gave up 4 bases and J gave up 2 bases; unmatched junction bases: 6. The CDR3 runs 15 residues.

This clonotype was found many times. The chain recombines TRBV5-1 with TRBJ2-3, with D perhaps matching TRBD2 (5 bases). The CDR3 extends over 15 amino acids. In germline, CDR1 is SGHRS, CDR2 YFSETQ. V lost 0 bases, J lost 1 base, and 9 bases lay in between. The CDR3, as DNA: TGCGCCAGCAGCTTGGAGGGAGTGGGCACAGATACGCAGTATTTT. Encoded protein: CASSLEGVGTDTQYF.

This clonotype was counted ten times or more. The rearrangement uses TRBV11-2 and TRBJ2-7; TRBD2 aligns across 8 bases. The V and J ends lost 0 bases and 3 bases, in that order; junction bases with no gene match: 1. The V gene's germline CDR1 is SGHAT and CDR2 FQNNGV. There are 14 residues in the CDR3. The CDR3 region has the DNA TGTGCCAGCAGCTTAGATAGCGGGAACTACGAGCAGTACTTC. This translates into CASSLDSGNYEQYF.

The genes are TRBV7-9 and TRBJ2-1; D is perhaps TRBD2 (5 bases). CDR1 and CDR2 from the germline V gene are SEHNR and FQNEAQ (reference sequence). The germline V and J ends were trimmed by 2 bases and 6 bases, with 11 bases remaining between them. The CDR3 runs 14 residues. In DNA form, the CDR3 reads TGTGCCAGCAGCTTAACTAGTTCGACCAATGAGCAGTTCTTC. Encoded protein: CASSLTSSTNEQFF.

This clonotype occurred many times. The chain recombines TRBV7-6 with TRBJ1-2; 12 bases match TRBD1. CDR1 is SGHVS, CDR2 FNYEAQ, per germline. V was clipped by 4 bases and J by 8 bases; unmatched bases: 14. The length of the CDR3 is 17 residues. CDR3 bases: TGTGCCAGCAGCTCCACAGGGACAGGGGGCGACGCGGAGGGCTACACCTTC. As protein: CASSSTGTGGDAEGYTF.

This clonotype was detected ten times or more. This chain connects TRBV28 to TRBJ2-5, with 7 bases that match TRBD2. Germline-derived CDR1 and CDR2 are MDHEN and SYDVKM. The CDR3 runs to 15 residues. With V trimmed by 4 bases and J by 5 bases, 10 bases remained unmatched. As DNA, the CDR3 is TGTGCCAGCAGTTCCGCAGGGAGGGCGGGGGAGACCCAGTACTTC. Its translation is CASSSAGRAGETQYF. The variable domain in full, with the rest retrieved from reference TRBV28 and TRBJ2-5, is DVKVTQSSRYLVKRTGEKVFLECVQDMDHENMFWYRQDPGLGLRLIYFSYDVKMKEKGDIPEGYSVSREKKERFSLILESASTNQTSMYLCASSSAGRAGETQYFGPGTRLLVL.

This clonotype was recorded many times. The CDR3 sequence is CASSSEGGNEQFF. As DNA, the CDR3 is TGTGCCAGCAGCTCCGAAGGGGGCAATGAGCAGTTCTTC. The chain recombines TRBV7-9 with TRBJ2-1; D is perhaps TRBD1 (6 bases). Germline V CDR1 and CDR2: SEHNR, FQNEAQ (reference sequence). This CDR3 region has 13 residues. Trimming removed 4 bases at V and 6 bases at J, with 10 bases between.

This clonotype was seen more than once but under ten times. V and J are TRBV28 and TRBJ2-7; TRBD2 aligns across 9 bases. Losses at the gene ends were 7 bases for V and 5 bases for J; bases not matched to a gene: 6. This CDR3 spans 13 amino acids. CDR1 MDHEN and CDR2 SYDVKM come from the germline V gene. CDR3 nucleotide sequence: TGTGCCAGCACTAGCGGGGTTTGGGACGAGCAGTACTTC. As protein: CASTSGVWDEQYF.

The chain links TRBV7-2 to TRBJ2-5; TRBD2 agrees at 12 bases. The CDR3 is 16 amino acids. The ends lost 4 bases at V and 5 bases at J; junction bases unmatched: 8. CDR1 SGHTA and CDR2 FQGNSA come from the germline V gene. Here the CDR3 reads CASSSKTSGSLETQYF. The CDR3 nucleotides read TGTGCCAGCAGCTCCAAGACTAGCGGGAGTCTGGAGACCCAGTACTTC.

This clonotype has a count of ten or more. The rearrangement joins TRBV29-1 to TRBJ2-7; 7 nucleotides align to TRBD1. CDR3 length: 14 residues. Germline-derived CDR1 and CDR2 are SQVTM and ANQGSEA. V gave up 8 bases and J gave up 0 bases; unmatched junction bases: 10. CDR3 in DNA: TGCAGCTGCCGGGACAGCCGAATCTCCTACGAGCAGTACTTC. The encoded protein is CSCRDSRISYEQYF.

In its sample, this clonotype was seen many times. V and J are TRBV4-3 and TRBJ2-3; TRBD2 aligns across 8 bases. With 0 bases clipped from V and 3 bases from J, the junction kept 2 bases outside the gene matches. This CDR3 comprises 15 residues. The germline V gene encodes CDR1 LGHNA and CDR2 YSLEER. CDR3 sequence: CASSQDGGGTDTQYF. CDR3 DNA sequence: TGCGCCAGCAGCCAAGACGGCGGGGGGACAGATACGCAGTATTTT.

This clonotype was seen many times. The chain combines TRBV20-1 with TRBJ1-1, with D unclear. Germline CDR1 is DFQATT and CDR2 is SNEGSKA (reference sequence). This CDR3 is 11 amino acids long. The V and J ends lost 6 bases and 1 base respectively, with 6 bases between them. The CDR3 sequence is CSALRNTEAFF. Here the CDR3 DNA reads TGCAGTGCATTAAGGAACACTGAAGCTTTCTTT.

This clonotype was found many times. This chain joins TRBV7-2 and TRBJ2-5; D is possibly TRBD2 (5 bases). This CDR3 is 15 amino acids long. CDR1 is SGHTA, CDR2 FQGNSA, per germline. V lost 0 bases and J lost 5, with 13 bases in between. CDR3 sequence reads: CASSLAGEGVETQYF. CDR3 nucleotides: TGTGCCAGCAGCTTAGCGGGAGAGGGTGTGGAGACCCAGTACTTC.

This clonotype occurred many times. The chain carries TRBV20-1 and TRBJ2-1, with D perhaps TRBD1 or TRBD2 (5 bases each). This CDR3 contains 15 residues. The V gene's germline CDR1 is DFQATT and CDR2 SNEGSKA (reference sequence). Trimming removed 6 bases at V and 5 bases at J, with 20 bases between. CDR3 residues: CSAQSRGPEDNEQFF. The DNA for the CDR3 is TGCAGTGCCCAGAGCCGGGGCCCGGAGGACAATGAGCAGTTCTTC.

This clonotype was picked up many times. The J gene is TRBJ2-1, the V gene TRBV28; D is perhaps TRBD1 (5 bases). Germline V CDR1 and CDR2: MDHEN, SYDVKM. V lost 2 bases to trimming and J lost 5 bases, with 13 bases between them. The CDR3 runs 15 residues. This CDR3 is CASSLVRRTNNEQFF. The CDR3 bases are TGTGCCAGCAGTTTAGTTCGTCGGACAAACAATGAGCAGTTCTTC.

The table lists this clonotype with many counts. This chain uses TRBV12-3 or TRBV12-4 with TRBJ2-7, with D perhaps matching TRBD2 (6 bases). This CDR3 has 15 residues. With 3 bases removed from V and 1 base from J, the gap between germline ends came to 13 bases. The CDR3 loop reads CASSLGGSNSYEQYF. The CDR3 nucleotides read TGTGCCAGCAGTTTGGGAGGTAGCAATTCCTACGAGCAGTACTTC.

There are many counts of this clonotype. The chain combines TRBV6-4 with TRBJ1-2; TRBD1 is a possible D gene (5 bases). Per germline, CDR1 MRHNA and CDR2 SNTAGT. There are 18 residues in the CDR3. Trimming shortened V by 5 bases and J by 0 bases, and 22 bases separated the two germline ends. Written as DNA, the CDR3 is TGTGCCAGCAGTCCGGGACGCACTTCCCGGCGTTCTAACTATGGCTACACCTTC. Its protein is CASSPGRTSRRSNYGYTF.